The rows below give T cell receptor beta chains drawn from one sample of a study of identical twins. TCRdb processed the 5' RACE reads anew with MiXCR; each CDR3 protein has one entry. The profile shows 200,000 or so distinct CDR3 sequences, about a sixth of them singletons. The same sample was also studied in work on T cells expressing NK-cell markers.

The source material was CD8+ T cells sorted from blood. The receptors derive from a woman under 30 in good health. CDR3s include the opening cysteine and the closing phenylalanine or tryptophan. A D gene is named only where the DNA matches it firmly. Size is stated for part of the rows, as once, few or many counts, or as a class when the clone is expanded.

>NA|TRBJ2-1|TRBV7-8|NA
CASSFPRDSGLSSYNEQFF
TGTGCCAGCAGCTTCCCCCGGGACAGCGGGCTGAGCTCCTACAATGAGCAGTTCTTC
>NA|TRBJ1-4|TRBV9|NA
CASSKRGDEKLFF
TGTGCCAGCAGCAAAAGGGGAGATGAAAAACTGTTTTTT
>few|TRBJ2-7|TRBV10-3|NA
CAITPSGYEQYF
TGTGCCATCACCCCGTCTGGGTACGAGCAGTACTTC
>NA|TRBJ2-3|TRBV6-1|TRBD2
CASSLSSGGSTDTQYF
TGTGCCAGCAGCCTCTCAAGCGGGGGCAGCACAGATACGCAGTATTTT
>NA|TRBJ2-7|TRBV20-1|TRBD2
CSASLGLAVTYEQYF
TGCAGTGCTAGTCTCGGACTAGCGGTTACCTACGAGCAGTACTTC
>NA|TRBJ2-3|TRBV4-1|TRBD2
CASSQDSAGGRRDTQYF
TGCGCCAGCAGCCAAGATTCGGCGGGGGGCCGTAGGGATACGCAGTATTTT
>NA|TRBJ1-4|TRBV6-6|NA
CASTRGAEKLFF
TGTGCCAGCACTAGGGGGGCTGAAAAACTGTTTTTT
>few|TRBJ2-1|TRBV11-2|TRBD1
CASSLSLAGQGFNEQFF
TGTGCCAGCAGCCTTTCCCTGGCGGGACAGGGTTTCAATGAGCAGTTCTTC
>NA|TRBJ1-1|TRBV6-2/TRBV6-3|NA
CASSYWATEAFF
TGTGCCAGCAGTTATTGGGCCACTGAAGCTTTCTTT
>few|TRBJ2-2|TRBV29-1|NA
CSVPGGGRAGELFF
TGCAGCGTCCCTGGGGGGGGGCGCGCCGGGGAGCTGTTTTTT
>many|TRBJ2-1|TRBV27|NA
CASNPPRGDEQFF
TGTGCCAGCAACCCGCCCAGGGGGGATGAGCAGTTCTTC
>few|TRBJ1-2|TRBV9|NA
CASISLRGGYTF
TGTGCCAGCATCTCTCTTCGAGGGGGCTACACCTTC
>NA|TRBJ2-7|TRBV7-2|TRBD1
CASSSWTGFNEQYF
TGTGCCAGCAGCTCCTGGACAGGGTTTAACGAGCAGTACTTC
>many|TRBJ2-7|TRBV10-3|NA
CAIRRDTGHEQYF
TGTGCCATAAGAAGGGACACAGGGCACGAGCAGTACTTC
>few|TRBJ2-5|TRBV7-9|TRBD2
CASSLASLAEVETQYF
TGTGCCAGCAGCTTAGCGTCGCTAGCGGAGGTAGAGACCCAGTACTTC
>few|TRBJ2-3|TRBV20-1|TRBD2
CSASALAGGTDTQYF
TGCAGTGCTAGTGCCTTAGCGGGCGGTACAGATACGCAGTATTTT
>many|TRBJ2-2|TRBV12-3/TRBV12-4|NA
CASSLRLANTGELFF
TGTGCCAGCAGTTTACGACTAGCGAACACCGGGGAGCTGTTTTTT
>NA|TRBJ2-2|TRBV27|NA
CASSLSLGNRVTGELFF
TGTGCCAGCAGTTTATCATTAGGCAACAGGGTAACCGGGGAGCTGTTTTTT
>NA|TRBJ2-7|TRBV4-1|NA
CASSQAGWNEQYF
TGCGCCAGCAGCCAAGCGGGATGGAACGAGCAGTACTTC
>few|TRBJ2-1|TRBV5-5|NA
CASRNGYEQFF
TGTGCCAGCCGTAACGGGTATGAGCAGTTCTTC
>many|TRBJ2-7|TRBV3-1|NA
CASSQAETNHYEQYF
TGTGCCAGCAGCCAAGCTGAAACAAATCACTACGAGCAGTACTTC
>NA|TRBJ2-1|TRBV14|TRBD1
CASSSGTANNEQFF
TGTGCCAGCAGCTCCGGGACAGCTAACAATGAGCAGTTCTTC
>few|TRBJ1-2|TRBV7-9|NA
CASSVTGSKDGYTF
TGTGCCAGCAGTGTGACAGGCTCTAAAGATGGCTACACCTTC
>few|TRBJ1-2|TRBV20-1|TRBD1
CSARVGTAYGYTF
TGCAGTGCTAGAGTAGGGACAGCCTATGGCTACACCTTC
>few|TRBJ2-7|TRBV6-6|NA
CASTIADNYEQYF
TGTGCCAGCACGATAGCGGACAACTACGAGCAGTACTTC
>NA|TRBJ1-2|TRBV18|NA
CASSPPEADYGYTF
TGTGCCAGCTCACCACCGGAGGCGGACTATGGCTACACCTTC
>many|TRBJ2-7|TRBV6-1|NA
CASSDRSYEQYF
TGTGCCAGCAGTGATCGCAGCTACGAGCAGTACTTC
>NA|TRBJ2-3|TRBV9|NA
CASSVDGPATDTQYF
TGTGCCAGCAGCGTAGATGGGCCAGCCACAGATACGCAGTATTTT